This T cell receptor beta chain was identified during a study of cytomegalovirus exposure and HLA in healthy donors. V lost 5 bases to trimming and J lost 0 bases, with 11 bases between them. This CDR3 region has 14 residues. The germline V gene has CDR1 PRHDT and CDR2 FYEKMQ (reference sequence). Study-level findings and limits: In vitro work confirmed that three CMV-associated chains recognize CMV antigens. In a later analysis, a missense DCLRE1C variant was linked to TCR beta V- and J-gene trimming. Certain indistinguishable V segments, among them TRBV6-2 and TRBV6-3, were excluded. Highly shared sequence variants in one cluster were likely a sequencing artifact.

The PCR had 60 Vbeta and 13 Jbeta primers. TCRdb's copy holds only in-frame clones and misses some; the assay was immunoSEQ multiplex PCR. This repertoire shows some 29,000 clones, around 40% found once; its top ten account for roughly 2%. In this sample, this clone turned up a few times. Its specificity is unknown. The source material was PBMCs. This chain joins TRBV13 and TRBJ2-7, with D maybe TRBD1 (6 bases). The receptor was isolated from a woman between 50 and 59 years old in good health and CMV-seronegative. The CDR3 spells CASSQGGSSYEQYF. The CDR3, as DNA: TGTGCCAGCAGCCAAGGGGGAAGCTCCTACGAGCAGTACTTC.